This T cell receptor beta chain was profiled in a study of identical twins (dated by TCRdb to the mid-2010s). Turning to the overall study: To test whether fetal clonotypes persist, the study used deep sequencing on TCR alpha and beta repertoires from monozygotic twins, unrelated adults of various ages, and cord blood. To rule out contamination, replicate twin experiments were performed at different times with different library preparation protocols. Findings and caveats that apply to the study as a whole: Because the same donors could not be followed over many years, conclusions were based on cross-sectional statistical analysis. The excess sharing between twins in beta out-of-frame sequences was weaker because fewer shared sequences reduced the signal-to-noise ratio. Abundant cord blood beta clonotypes had fewer insertions, young adult naive repertoires showed a similar but weaker trend, and memory repertoires showed no such trend. Out-of-frame TCR alpha sharing in monozygotic twins was systematically underestimated by recombination models, whereas sharing between unrelated individuals was in agreement with the recombination models. Zero-insertion analyses could be partly confounded by invariant T cells such as MAIT and iNKT, although diverse VJ usage argued against such confounding for most clonotypes. Compared with coincidental sharing between unrelated individuals, out-of-frame TCR alpha sequences shared between twins showed an excess of sequences with low generation probability.

Library preparation used 5' RACE. This sample was sequenced with an Illumina HiSeq 2000. A universal primer binding site was introduced by template switching, and a unique molecular identifier was present in the final cDNA, enabling accurate counting of TCR cDNA molecules. First-strand cDNA for TCR alpha and beta chains was synthesized from specific primers in the conserved constant-segment region. To control for contamination, every cDNA library carried two barcodes: a SMART-Mk sample barcode plus Illumina barcodes. TruSeq adapter sequences along with Illumina sample barcodes were introduced in two successive PCR steps. The Illumina HiSeq platform was used with custom primers to sequence TCR alpha and beta cDNA libraries. Per the original workflow: Unique molecular identifiers were extracted from raw reads with MiGEC, and CDR3 positions were determined with MiXCR. Recombination models were inferred per individual with the repgenHMM and IGoR tools using an EM algorithm. The analysis of shared clonotypes was done with the tcR package in R, with sharing normalized by the product of cloneset sizes. Out-of-frame nonproductive sequences were analyzed to study raw recombination free of thymic and clonal selection effects. TCRdb's own reprocessing of the public reads used fastp at Q25 and MiXCR and kept productive beta chains. Rows merge per CDR3 protein into single entries with the most common DNA and genes. What appears here as the V and J calls and clone size reflects TCRdb's work, not the paper's. The table for this sample lists under 250,000 distinct CDR3 sequences; 6% to 9% of them were counted only once. The top ten constitute 1.9% of the sample.

The germline V gene encodes CDR1 ENHRY and CDR2 SYGVKD. V and J lose 3 bases and 11 bases, and a span of 14 bases separates them. Taken from cysteine to phenylalanine, the CDR3 has 12 residues. The kept DNA is CDR3 alone, 36 bases in frame from the first base. This clonotype was observed at least ten times. Its antigen remains undetermined. It has no much larger one-base neighbor in the sample; base qualities were not kept. Every donor was a healthy Caucasian. Three pairs of female monozygotic twins, all aged roughly 18 to 29 years, made up the twin cohort. Miltenyi CD45RO+ enrichment and human naive T-cell isolation kits were used to isolate memory (CD45RO+) and naive T cells from PBMC. The same data also went into a second study, on yellow fever vaccine responses in identical twins. As the second publication notes: The T cell response to vaccination in identical twins was reported by the authors to appear partly convergent and partly personalized. Focusing on identical twins, the study followed the T cell clones that responded to the vaccine, and did so with precision.

The rearranged chain carries TRBV10-3 and TRBJ2-7; 6 matching bases give a weak D call of TRBD1. The source is a woman between 18 and 29 years old in good health. Sequenced sample: memory (CD45RO+) T cells sorted from blood. Taken with the paper, the label for cell subset or site translates to: CD45RO+ enriched T cells. The DNA sequence is TGTGCCATCAGTGACTCAACAGGGTTGGAGTACTTC. Translated, this is CAISDSTGLEYF.